The subject of this entry is one TCR beta chain. This sample is drawn from a study of technical replicates of blood from a few donors. The protocol was immunoSEQ multiplex PCR, while the TCRdb copy is restricted to in-frame clones and leaves out a portion. The repertoire holds tens of thousands of clones, about 96% seen once, with 0.3% to 0.35% in the top ten. CDR1 SGHTA and CDR2 FQGNSA come from the germline V gene. There are 15 residues in the CDR3. Trimming cost V 5 bases and J 3 bases; bases outside gene matches: 7. Sample: T cells isolated from PBMCs. The chain is built from TRBV7-2 and TRBJ1-5; TRBD1 agrees at 7 bases. The sequence derives from a human donor in good health. CDR3 residues: CASSLQTGINQPQHF. CDR3 coding DNA: TGTGCCAGCAGCCTACAGACAGGGATCAATCAGCCCCAGCATTTT.